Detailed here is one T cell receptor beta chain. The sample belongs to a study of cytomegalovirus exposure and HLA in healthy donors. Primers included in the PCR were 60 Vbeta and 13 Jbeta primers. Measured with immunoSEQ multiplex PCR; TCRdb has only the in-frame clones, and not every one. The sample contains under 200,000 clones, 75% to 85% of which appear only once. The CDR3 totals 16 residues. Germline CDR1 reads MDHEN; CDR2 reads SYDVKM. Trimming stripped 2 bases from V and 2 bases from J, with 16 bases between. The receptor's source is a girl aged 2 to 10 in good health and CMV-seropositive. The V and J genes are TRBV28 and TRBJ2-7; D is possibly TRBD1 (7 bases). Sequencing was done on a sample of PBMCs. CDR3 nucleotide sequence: TGTGCCAGCAGTTTAAGGACGACAGGGACTGCCTACGAGCAGTACTTC. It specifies CASSLRTTGTAYEQYF.